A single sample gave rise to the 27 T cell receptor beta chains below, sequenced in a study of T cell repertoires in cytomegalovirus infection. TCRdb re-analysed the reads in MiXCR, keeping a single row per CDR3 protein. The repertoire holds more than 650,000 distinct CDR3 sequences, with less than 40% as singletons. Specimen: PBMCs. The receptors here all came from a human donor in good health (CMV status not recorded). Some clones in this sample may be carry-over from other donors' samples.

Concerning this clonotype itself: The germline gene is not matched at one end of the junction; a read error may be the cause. CDR3 in DNA: TGTGTCAGCAGTTTGGGGGACAGTAAGCCCTACGAGCAGTACTTC. It specifies CVSSLGDSKPYEQYF. The V call is TRBV6-6, the J call TRBJ2-7, with TRBD1 identical over 7 bases. Per the germline V gene, CDR1 is MNHNY and CDR2 is SVGAGI (reference sequence). This CDR3 comprises 15 residues.

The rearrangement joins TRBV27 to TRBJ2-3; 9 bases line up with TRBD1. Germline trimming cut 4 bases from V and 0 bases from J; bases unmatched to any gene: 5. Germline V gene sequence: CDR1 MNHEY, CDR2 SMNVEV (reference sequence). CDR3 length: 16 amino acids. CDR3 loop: CASSSQGALSTDTQYF. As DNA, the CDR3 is TGTGCCAGCAGTTCACAGGGGGCCCTTAGCACAGATACGCAGTATTTT.

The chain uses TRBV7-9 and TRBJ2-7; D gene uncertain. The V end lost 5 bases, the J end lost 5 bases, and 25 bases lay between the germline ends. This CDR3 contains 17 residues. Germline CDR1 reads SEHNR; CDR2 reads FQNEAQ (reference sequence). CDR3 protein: CASSAVPGSIQGHEQYF. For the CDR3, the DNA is TGTGCCAGCAGCGCCGTCCCGGGCTCAATCCAAGGCCACGAGCAGTACTTC.

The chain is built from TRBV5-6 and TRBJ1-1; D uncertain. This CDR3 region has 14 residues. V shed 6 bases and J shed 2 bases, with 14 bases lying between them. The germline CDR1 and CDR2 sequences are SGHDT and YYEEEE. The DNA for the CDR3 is TGTGCCAGCAAGCTCCCGGGGAGTAACACTGAAGCTTTCTTT. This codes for CASKLPGSNTEAFF. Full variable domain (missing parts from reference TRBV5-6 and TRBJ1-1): DAGVTQSPTHLIKTRGQQVTLRCSPKSGHDTVSWYQQALGQGPQFIFQYYEEEERQRGNFPDRFSGHQFPNYSSELNVNALLLGDSALYLCASKLPGSNTEAFFGQGTRLTVV.

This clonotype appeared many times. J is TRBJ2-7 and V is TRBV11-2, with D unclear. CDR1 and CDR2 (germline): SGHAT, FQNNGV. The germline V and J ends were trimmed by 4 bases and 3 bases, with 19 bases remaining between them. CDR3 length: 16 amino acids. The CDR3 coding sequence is TGTGCCAGCAGCTCGGCGTGGGCGGCACGAAGCTACGAGCAGTACTTC. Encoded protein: CASSSAWAARSYEQYF. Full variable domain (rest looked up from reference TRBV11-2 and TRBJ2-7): EAGVAQSPRYKIIEKRQSVAFWCNPISGHATLYWYQQILGQGPKLLIQFQNNGVVDDSQLPKDRFSAERLKGVDSTLKIQPAKLEDSAVYLCASSSAWAARSYEQYFGPGTRLTVT.

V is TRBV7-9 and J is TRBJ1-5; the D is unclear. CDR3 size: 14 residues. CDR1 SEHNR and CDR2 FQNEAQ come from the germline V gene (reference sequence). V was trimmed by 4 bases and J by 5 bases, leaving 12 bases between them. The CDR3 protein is CASSSDPGDQPQHF. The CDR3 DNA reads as TGTGCCAGCAGCTCCGACCCGGGCGATCAGCCCCAGCATTTT.

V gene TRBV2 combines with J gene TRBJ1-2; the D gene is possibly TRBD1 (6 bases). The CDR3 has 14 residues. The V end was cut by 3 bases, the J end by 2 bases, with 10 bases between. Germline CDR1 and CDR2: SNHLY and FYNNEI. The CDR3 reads CASSETGQNYGYTF. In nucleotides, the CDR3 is TGTGCCAGCAGTGAGACTGGACAGAACTATGGCTACACCTTC.

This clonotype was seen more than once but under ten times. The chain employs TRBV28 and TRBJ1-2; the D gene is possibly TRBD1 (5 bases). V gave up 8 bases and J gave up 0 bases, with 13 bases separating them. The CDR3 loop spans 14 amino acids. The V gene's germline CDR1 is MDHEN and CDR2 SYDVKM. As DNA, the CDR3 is TGTGCCAGCCGGGAGGGGTCCGCTAACTATGGCTACACCTTC. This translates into CASREGSANYGYTF.

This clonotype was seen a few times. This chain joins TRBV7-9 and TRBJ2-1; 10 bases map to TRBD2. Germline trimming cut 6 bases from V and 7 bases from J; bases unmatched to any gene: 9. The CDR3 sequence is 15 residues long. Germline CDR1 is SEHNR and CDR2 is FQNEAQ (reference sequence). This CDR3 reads CASRRSGRENNEQFF. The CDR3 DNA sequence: TGTGCCAGCAGACGCAGCGGGAGGGAAAATAATGAGCAGTTCTTC. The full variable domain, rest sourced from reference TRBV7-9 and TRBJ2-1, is DTGVSQNPRHKITKRGQNVTFRCDPISEHNRLYWYRQTLGQGPEFLTYFQNEAQLEKSRLLSDRFSAERPKGSFSTLEIQRTEQGDSAMYLCASRRSGRENNEQFFGPGTRLTVL.

This CDR3 reads CSAATGEQYF. The CDR3 DNA reads TGCAGTGCCGCTACGGGGGAGCAGTACTTC. The chain has TRBV20-1 and TRBJ2-7; D might be TRBD2 (5 bases). The CDR3 is made up of 10 amino acids. Germline V gene sequence: CDR1 DFQATT, CDR2 SNEGSKA (reference sequence). V gave up 6 bases and J gave up 7 bases, with 10 bases separating them.

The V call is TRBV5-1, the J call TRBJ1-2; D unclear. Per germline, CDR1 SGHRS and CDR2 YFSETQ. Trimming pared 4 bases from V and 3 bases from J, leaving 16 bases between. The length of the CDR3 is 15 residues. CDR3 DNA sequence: TGCGCCAGCAGCCTTCCGGGAGTTTGGGACTATGGCTACACCTTC. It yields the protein CASSLPGVWDYGYTF.

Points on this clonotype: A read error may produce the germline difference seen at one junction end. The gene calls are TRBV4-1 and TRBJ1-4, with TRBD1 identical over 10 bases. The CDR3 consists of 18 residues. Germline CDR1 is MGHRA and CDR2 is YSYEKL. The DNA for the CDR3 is TGTGCCAGCAGCCGAGCCGGGACAGGGGCCTCGCTTAATGAAAAACTGTTTTTT. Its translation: CASSRAGTGASLNEKLFF.

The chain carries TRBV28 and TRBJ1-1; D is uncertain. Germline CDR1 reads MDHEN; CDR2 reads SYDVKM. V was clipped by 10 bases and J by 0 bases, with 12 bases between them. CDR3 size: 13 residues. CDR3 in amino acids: CATEVVVNTEAFF. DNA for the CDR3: TGTGCCACCGAGGTGGTGGTGAACACTGAAGCTTTCTTT.

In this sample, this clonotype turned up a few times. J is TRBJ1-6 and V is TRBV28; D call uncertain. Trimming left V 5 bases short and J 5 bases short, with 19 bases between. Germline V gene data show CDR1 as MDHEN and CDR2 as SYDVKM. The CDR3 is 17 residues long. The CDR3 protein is CASSPDRGGRNNSPLHF. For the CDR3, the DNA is TGTGCCAGCAGTCCGGATCGGGGAGGCAGGAATAATTCACCCCTCCACTTT.

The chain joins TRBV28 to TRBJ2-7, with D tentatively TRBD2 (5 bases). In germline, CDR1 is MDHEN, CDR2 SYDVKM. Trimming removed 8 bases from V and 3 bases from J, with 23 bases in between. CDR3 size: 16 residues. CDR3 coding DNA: TGTGCCAGCCACGCGCCGGAACAGTGGGAGCGCTACGAGCAGTACTTC. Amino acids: CASHAPEQWERYEQYF.

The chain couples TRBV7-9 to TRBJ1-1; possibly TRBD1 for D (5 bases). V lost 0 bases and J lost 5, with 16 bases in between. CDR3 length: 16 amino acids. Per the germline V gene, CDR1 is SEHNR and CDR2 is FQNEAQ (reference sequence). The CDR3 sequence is CASSLALGGSGTEAFF. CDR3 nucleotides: TGTGCCAGCAGCTTAGCGCTGGGGGGATCGGGGACTGAAGCTTTCTTT.

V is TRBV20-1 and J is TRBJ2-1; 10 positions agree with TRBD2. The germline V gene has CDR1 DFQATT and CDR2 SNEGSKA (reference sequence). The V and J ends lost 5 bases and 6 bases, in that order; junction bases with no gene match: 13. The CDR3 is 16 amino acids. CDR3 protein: CSASSSSGGGSNEQFF. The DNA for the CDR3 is TGCAGTGCTTCTTCGTCCAGCGGGGGGGGCAGCAATGAGCAGTTCTTC.

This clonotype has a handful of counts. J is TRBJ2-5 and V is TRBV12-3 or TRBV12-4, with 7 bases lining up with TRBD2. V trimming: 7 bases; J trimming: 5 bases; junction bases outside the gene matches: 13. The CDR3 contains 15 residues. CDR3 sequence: CASTISGGVGETQYF. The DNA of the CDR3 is TGTGCCAGCACAATCAGTGGGGGGGTTGGGGAGACCCAGTACTTC.

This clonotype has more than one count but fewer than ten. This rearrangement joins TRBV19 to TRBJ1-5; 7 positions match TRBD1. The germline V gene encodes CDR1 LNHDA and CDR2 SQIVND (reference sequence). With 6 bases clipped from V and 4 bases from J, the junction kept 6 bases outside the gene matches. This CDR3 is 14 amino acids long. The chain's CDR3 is CASRFLDRNQPQHF. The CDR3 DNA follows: TGTGCCAGTAGATTCCTGGACAGGAATCAGCCCCAGCATTTT.

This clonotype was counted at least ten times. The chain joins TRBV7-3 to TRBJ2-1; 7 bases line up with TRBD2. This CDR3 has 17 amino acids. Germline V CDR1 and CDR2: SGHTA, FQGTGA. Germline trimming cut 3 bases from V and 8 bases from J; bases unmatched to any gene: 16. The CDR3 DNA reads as TGTGCCAGCAGCTTCGGAAGAGCGGGGACCGGCATTGATGAGCAGTTCTTC. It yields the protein CASSFGRAGTGIDEQFF.

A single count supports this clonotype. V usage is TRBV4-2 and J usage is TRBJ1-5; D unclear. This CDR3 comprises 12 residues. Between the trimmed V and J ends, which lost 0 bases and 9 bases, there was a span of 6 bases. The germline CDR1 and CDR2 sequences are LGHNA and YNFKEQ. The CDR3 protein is CASSQDVLPQHF. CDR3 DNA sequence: TGTGCCAGCAGCCAAGATGTTCTGCCCCAGCATTTT.

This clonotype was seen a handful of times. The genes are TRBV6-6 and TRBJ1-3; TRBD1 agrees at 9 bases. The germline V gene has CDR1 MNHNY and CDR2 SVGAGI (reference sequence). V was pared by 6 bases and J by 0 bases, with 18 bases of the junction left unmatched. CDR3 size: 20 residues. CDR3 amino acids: CASSPTPGQGFRTSGNTIYF. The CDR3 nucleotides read TGTGCCAGCAGCCCCACCCCGGGACAGGGTTTCCGGACCTCTGGAAACACCATATATTTT.

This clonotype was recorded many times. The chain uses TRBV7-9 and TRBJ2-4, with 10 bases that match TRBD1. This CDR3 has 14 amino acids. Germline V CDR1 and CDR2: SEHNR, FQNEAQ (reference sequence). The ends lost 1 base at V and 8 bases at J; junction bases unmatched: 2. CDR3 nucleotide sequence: TGTGCCAGCAGCTTAGGTGGGACAGGGGACATTCAGTACTTC. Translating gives CASSLGGTGDIQYF.

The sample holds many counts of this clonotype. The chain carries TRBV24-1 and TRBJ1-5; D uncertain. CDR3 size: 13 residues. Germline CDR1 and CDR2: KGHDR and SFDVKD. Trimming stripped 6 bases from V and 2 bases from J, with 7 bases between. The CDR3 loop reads CATSFDGNQPQHF. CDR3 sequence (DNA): TGTGCCACCAGTTTTGACGGCAATCAGCCCCAGCATTTT.

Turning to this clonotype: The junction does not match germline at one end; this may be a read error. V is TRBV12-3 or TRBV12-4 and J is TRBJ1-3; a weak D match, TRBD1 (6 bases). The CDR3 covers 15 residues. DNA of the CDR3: TGTGCCAGCAGTGCCGACAGGATCTCTGGAAACAACATATATTTT. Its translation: CASSADRISGNNIYF.

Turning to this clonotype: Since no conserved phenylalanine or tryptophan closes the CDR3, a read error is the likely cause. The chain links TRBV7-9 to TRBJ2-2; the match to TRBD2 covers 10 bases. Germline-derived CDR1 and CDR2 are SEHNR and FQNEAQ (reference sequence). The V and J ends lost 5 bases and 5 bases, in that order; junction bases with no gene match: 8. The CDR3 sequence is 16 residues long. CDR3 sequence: CASSPAGLARTGELFL. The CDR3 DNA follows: TGTGCCAGCAGCCCAGCGGGACTAGCGAGGACCGGGGAGCTGTTTTTG.

The CDR3 region is CASLGSSGNTIYF. CDR3 nucleotide sequence: TGTGCCTCCCTGGGCTCCTCTGGAAACACCATATATTTT. This chain connects TRBV30 to TRBJ1-3; no clear D gene. Trimming pared 7 bases from V and 0 bases from J, leaving 10 bases between. CDR1 is GTSNPN and CDR2 is SVGIG in the germline V gene (reference sequence). The CDR3 has 13 amino acids. Full variable domain (rest looked up from reference TRBV30 and TRBJ1-3): SQTIHQWPATLVQPVGSPLSLECTVEGTSNPNLYWYRQAAGRGLQLLFYSVGIGQISSEVPQNLSASRPQDRQFILSSKKLLLSDSGFYLCASLGSSGNTIYFGEGSWLTVV.